This T cell receptor beta chain was documented in a study of T-cell memory formation after mild COVID-19. Overall study: Largely donor-specific sequence clusters came from two donors.

Germline V CDR1 and CDR2: SQVTM, ANQGSEA. V shed 6 bases and J shed 0 bases, with 10 bases lying between them. The CDR3 runs 13 residues. 5'RACE primed at constant segments yielded TCR alpha and TCR beta cDNA libraries bearing sample barcodes and UMIs. Each CDR3 protein is one row after TCRdb ran MiXCR on the 5' RACE reads. The sample shows a few hundred thousand distinct CDR3 sequences, approximately 15% of them seen only once. The study's findings and limits: CD4+ contracting clones were mainly CM and EM; CD8+ ones, EMRA. The appearance of some responding clones in pre-infection memory suggested that cross-reactive memory joined.

A remark on this clonotype: Its antigen is undetermined.

Sequences were obtained from PBMCs or a T cell subset sorted from them (not recorded which). This TCR was sampled from a man aged 18-30 years who had mild COVID-19 (a few samples of this study predate the infection). Cell type and time point are not known. The chain employs TRBV29-1 and TRBJ2-3; tentatively, D is TRBD1 (5 bases). The CDR3 spells CSVRTRSTDTQYF. The CDR3 region has the DNA TGCAGCGTCCGGACACGTAGCACAGATACGCAGTATTTT.